What follows are 28 T cell receptor beta chains derived from one specimen sequenced in a study of Ad26.COV2.S vaccination and SARS-CoV-2 variants. The data were produced by immunoSEQ multiplex PCR, yet TCRdb's version contains in-frame clones alone and is incomplete. The table has roughly 350,000 clones, around 90% seen once. Treatment: 15 to 20 received Ad26.COV2.S at low or high dose, single or two shots; five or six received placebo; per-sample allocation not given. The samples date from day 63 after the first vaccine or placebo injection. The material was peripheral blood, obtained in a trial of Ad26.COV2.S vaccine versus placebo. The source of these receptors is a person between 18 and 65 years old who received the Ad26.COV2.S COVID-19 vaccine or a placebo.

The CDR3 coding sequence is TGCGCCAGCAGCTGGGAACAGGGACTAGCGGGAGGCTACGAGCAGTACTTC. Its translation is CASSWEQGLAGGYEQYF. The genes are TRBV5-1 and TRBJ2-7; 15 bases agree with TRBD2. From germline, CDR1 is SGHRS and CDR2 YFSETQ. Germline trimming cut 3 bases from V and 3 bases from J; bases unmatched to any gene: 7. The CDR3 totals 17 residues. Full variable domain (missing parts from reference TRBV5-1 and TRBJ2-7): KAGVTQTPRYLIKTRGQQVTLSCSPISGHRSVSWYQQTPGQGLQFLFEYFSETQRNKGNFPGRFSGRQFSNSRSEMNVSTLELGDSALYLCASSWEQGLAGGYEQYFGPGTRLTVT.

The V and J genes are TRBV14 and TRBJ1-6; D is ambiguous. Germline V gene sequence: CDR1 SGHDN, CDR2 FVKESK. Trimming cost V 5 bases and J 10 bases, with 9 bases left between them. This CDR3 has 12 residues. The CDR3 nucleotides read TGTGCCAGCAGCAAGCAGGCCTCACCCCTCCACTTT. It yields the protein CASSKQASPLHF.

The V and J genes are TRBV2 and TRBJ2-1; no clear D. In germline, CDR1 is SNHLY, CDR2 FYNNEI. The CDR3 length is 11 residues. V dropped 2 bases and J dropped 14 bases, with 10 bases sitting between them. The CDR3: CASSENLDKFF. The CDR3 bases are TGTGCCAGCAGTGAAAATCTGGATAAGTTCTTC.

Regarding this clone: The same CDR3 also results from other DNA sequences found in this sample. V usage is TRBV7-9 and J usage is TRBJ1-5; D remains unclear. V lost 1 base to trimming and J lost 5 bases, with 3 bases between them. This CDR3 is built from 12 residues. Germline V gives CDR1 SEHNR, CDR2 FQNEAQ (reference sequence). The CDR3 spells CASSLEYQPQHF. The CDR3 DNA sequence: TGTGCCAGCAGCTTAGAGTATCAGCCCCAGCATTTT.

This clone was detected only once. CDR3 protein: CASSQDFVPDRGYGYTF. The DNA for the CDR3 is TGCGCCAGCAGCCAAGATTTTGTTCCGGACCGCGGCTATGGCTACACCTTC. The chain is built from TRBV4-3 and TRBJ1-2; no clear D. Germline-derived CDR1 and CDR2 are LGHNA and YSLEER. Trimming removed 0 bases at V and 4 bases at J, with 18 bases between. The CDR3 is made up of 17 amino acids.

V and J are TRBV6-2 or TRBV6-3 and TRBJ2-1; 14 bases align to TRBD2. Germline V lookup: CDR1 MNHEY, CDR2 SVGEGT. The junction had 6 bases not matched to a gene; V was cut back by 5 bases and J by 0 bases. The CDR3 consists of 18 residues. In nucleotides, the CDR3 is TGTGCCAGCAGTACCGGGACTAGCGGGAGACCCTCCTACAATGAGCAGTTCTTC. It is translated as CASSTGTSGRPSYNEQFF.

The V gene is TRBV19, the J gene TRBJ2-7; 10 bases match TRBD1. Losses at the gene ends were 5 bases for V and 4 bases for J; bases not matched to a gene: 17. Looked up from germline, CDR1 is LNHDA and CDR2 is SQIVND (reference sequence). The CDR3 contains 18 residues. The CDR3 coding sequence is TGTGCCAGTAGTGCAAGACCGGGACAGGGGACCATGCCGTACGAGCAGTACTTC. It codes for CASSARPGQGTMPYEQYF.

This rearrangement joins TRBV29-1 to TRBJ2-7; 8 nucleotides align to TRBD1. V was clipped by 5 bases and J by 5 bases; unmatched bases: 17. The CDR3 runs to 16 residues. Germline V gene sequence: CDR1 SQVTM, CDR2 ANQGSEA. CDR3 loop: CSVIQSRGRFSHEQYF. DNA of the CDR3: TGCAGCGTTATACAATCCAGGGGGCGATTTTCCCACGAGCAGTACTTC.

The V and J genes are TRBV6-6 and TRBJ2-2; D tentatively fits TRBD1 or TRBD2 (6 bases each). Trimming removed 2 bases from V and 4 bases from J, with 14 bases in between. The germline V gene encodes CDR1 MNHNY and CDR2 SVGAGI (reference sequence). The CDR3 totals 16 residues. As DNA, the CDR3 is TGTGCCAGCAGTTACGGAGGGGGGCAGGGCACCGGGGAGCTGTTTTTT. It is translated as CASSYGGGQGTGELFF.

This clone showed up many times. The J gene is TRBJ2-1, the V gene TRBV3-1 (or the pseudogene TRBV3-2); D possibly corresponds to TRBD2 (6 bases). CDR1 and CDR2 from the germline V gene are LGHDT and YNNKEL (reference sequence). The CDR3 contains 16 residues. Trimming shortened V by 4 bases and J by 6 bases, and 19 bases separated the two germline ends. The CDR3 spells CASSPYREKGVNEQFF. The CDR3 DNA is TGTGCCAGCAGCCCATACCGGGAGAAGGGTGTCAATGAGCAGTTCTTC.

This rearrangement joins TRBV5-6 to TRBJ1-5, with D perhaps matching TRBD1 (5 bases). Germline CDR1 reads SGHDT; CDR2 reads YYEEEE. The V end was cut by 3 bases, the J end by 0 bases, with 13 bases between. The CDR3 is 16 amino acids. DNA for the CDR3: TGTGCCAGCAGCTCCTCAGGGATCTATAGCAATCAGCCCCAGCATTTT. This encodes CASSSSGIYSNQPQHF. Full variable domain (missing parts from reference TRBV5-6 and TRBJ1-5): DAGVTQSPTHLIKTRGQQVTLRCSPKSGHDTVSWYQQALGQGPQFIFQYYEEEERQRGNFPDRFSGHQFPNYSSELNVNALLLGDSALYLCASSSSGIYSNQPQHFGDGTRLSIL.

The CDR3 loop reads CASSTDREYNQPQHF. The CDR3 DNA is TGTGCCAGTAGTACGGACAGGGAATACAATCAGCCCCAGCATTTT. This chain links TRBV19 with TRBJ1-5, with 8 bases identical to TRBD1. This CDR3 is 15 amino acids long. Germline values: CDR1 LNHDA, CDR2 SQIVND (reference sequence). Germline trimming cut 4 bases from V and 3 bases from J; bases unmatched to any gene: 5.

CDR3 DNA sequence: TGTGCCTGGAGTTTCGGGATAATCTACGAGCAGTACTTC. Its translation: CAWSFGIIYEQYF. This rearrangement joins TRBV30 to TRBJ2-7; maybe TRBD2 (5 bases). Germline V CDR1 and CDR2: GTSNPN, SVGIG (reference sequence). The CDR3 runs to 13 residues. Deletions cut 2 bases from V and 3 bases from J, with 11 bases between.

In its sample, this clone was seen once. The chain links TRBV11-1 to TRBJ1-3, with D possibly matching TRBD1 (6 bases). The CDR3 is 15 amino acids. CDR1 and CDR2 from the germline V gene are SGHAT and FQDESV (reference sequence). The V end was cut by 3 bases, the J end by 0 bases, with 9 bases between. The chain's CDR3 is CASSFSGASGNTIYF. CDR3 coding DNA: TGTGCCAGCAGCTTTTCGGGGGCCTCTGGAAACACCATATATTTT.

The CDR3 nucleotides read TGCAGCGTTGATAGACAGAACACTGAAGCTTTCTTT. Its protein product is CSVDRQNTEAFF. The chain joins TRBV29-1 to TRBJ1-1; D is ambiguous. V dropped 3 bases and J dropped 1 base, with 6 bases sitting between them. The CDR3 contains 12 residues. CDR1 is SQVTM, CDR2 ANQGSEA, per germline.

The V call is TRBV7-9, the J call TRBJ2-6; no clear D. Germline V CDR1 and CDR2: SEHNR, FQNEAQ (reference sequence). Trimming left V 2 bases short and J 3 bases short, with 8 bases between. CDR3 length equals 15 residues. The CDR3 coding sequence is TGTGCCAGCAGCTTATTGAGATTTGGGGCCAACGTCCTGACTTTC. This sequence encodes CASSLLRFGANVLTF.

This sequence joins TRBV30 and TRBJ1-2; D is unclear. V dropped 1 base and J dropped 5 bases, with 14 bases sitting between them. The germline V gene has CDR1 GTSNPN and CDR2 SVGIG (reference sequence). The CDR3 covers 14 residues. Written as DNA, the CDR3 is TGTGCCTGGAGTGCGACCGGAATTTTTTATGGCTACACCTTC. Amino acid sequence: CAWSATGIFYGYTF.

The chain employs TRBV9 and TRBJ1-1; D is ambiguous. The ends were cut back, 0 bases at V and 1 base at J, with 13 bases in the middle. The length of the CDR3 is 16 residues. Germline loops: CDR1 SGDLS, CDR2 YYNGEE. The CDR3 reads CASSVGVGLANTEAFF. CDR3 nucleotides: TGTGCCAGCAGCGTAGGAGTAGGGTTGGCGAACACTGAAGCTTTCTTT.

The genes are TRBV29-1 and TRBJ2-7; the D gene is possibly TRBD2 (7 bases). Germline V gives CDR1 SQVTM, CDR2 ANQGSEA. The germline V and J ends were trimmed by 6 bases and 5 bases, with 17 bases remaining between them. The CDR3 is 13 amino acids. The CDR3 is CSVRGGAPNEQYF. CDR3 nucleotide sequence: TGCAGCGTCCGTGGGGGGGCGCCGAACGAGCAGTACTTC.

The rearrangement uses TRBV13 and TRBJ2-7; D gene ambiguous. This CDR3 comprises 13 residues. Germline CDR1 is PRHDT and CDR2 is FYEKMQ (reference sequence). V was trimmed by 5 bases and J by 7 bases, leaving 15 bases between them. CDR3 protein: CASSQARASEQYF. CDR3 DNA sequence: TGTGCCAGCAGCCAAGCTAGGGCCTCAGAGCAGTACTTC. Full variable domain (missing parts from reference TRBV13 and TRBJ2-7): AAGVIQSPRHLIKEKRETATLKCYPIPRHDTVYWYQQGPGQDPQFLISFYEKMQSDKGSIPDRFSAQQFSDYHSELNMSSLELGDSALYFCASSQARASEQYFGPGTRLTVT.

The chain recombines TRBV6-5 with TRBJ2-2; 7 nucleotides agree with TRBD1. Germline CDR1 reads MNHEY; CDR2 reads SVGAGI. After removal of 5 bases from V and 7 bases from J, the junction contained 4 bases not matched to a gene. This CDR3 comprises 13 residues. CDR3 residues: CASSNRGGGELFF. CDR3 in DNA: TGTGCCAGCAGTAACAGGGGTGGCGGGGAGCTGTTTTTT.

This chain connects TRBV27 to TRBJ2-5; 7 bases fit TRBD1. This CDR3 is 14 amino acids long. V lost 4 bases, J lost 3 bases, and 5 bases stayed unmatched. Germline V lookup: CDR1 MNHEY, CDR2 SMNVEV (reference sequence). CDR3 amino acids: CASSYWDSKETQYF. DNA for the CDR3: TGTGCCAGCAGTTACTGGGACAGTAAAGAGACCCAGTACTTC.

The rearrangement links TRBV9 to TRBJ2-2; TRBD2 aligns across 8 bases. Germline V gives CDR1 SGDLS, CDR2 YYNGEE. V shed 4 bases, J shed 4 bases, and the junction held 9 bases outside the gene matches. CDR3 length: 16 amino acids. CDR3: CASSKQAGVTTGELFF. For the CDR3, the DNA is TGTGCCAGCAGCAAACAAGCGGGAGTCACCACCGGGGAGCTGTTTTTT.

The CDR3 bases are TGTGCCAGCAGTGAATCTCCGGACACCTCCTACAATGAGCAGTTCTTC. It yields the protein CASSESPDTSYNEQFF. This chain connects TRBV6-1 to TRBJ2-1; TRBD1 is a possible D gene (5 bases). The CDR3 extends over 16 amino acids. Germline-derived CDR1 and CDR2 are MNHNS and SASEGT. The V end lost 2 bases, the J end lost 0 bases, and 11 bases lay between the germline ends.

The chain couples TRBV19 to TRBJ2-5; D may match TRBD1 or TRBD2 (5 bases each). Germline CDR1 LNHDA, CDR2 SQIVND (reference sequence). The CDR3 loop spans 13 amino acids. The ends were cut back, 9 bases at V and 1 base at J, with 12 bases in the middle. The CDR3 DNA is TGTGCCAGCGGGCAGGGACCCCAAGAGACCCAGTACTTC. It yields the protein CASGQGPQETQYF.

The chain links TRBV7-9 to TRBJ1-3; TRBD1 matches 7 bases. With V trimmed by 2 bases and J by 2 bases, 12 bases remained unmatched. Germline V gene data show CDR1 as SEHNR and CDR2 as FQNEAQ (reference sequence). This CDR3 has 18 residues. CDR3 protein: CASSLMTGTFLPGNTIYF. CDR3 nucleotide sequence: TGTGCCAGCAGCTTAATGACAGGGACCTTCCTACCTGGAAACACCATATATTTT.

This clone has only a few counts. The gene calls are TRBV9 and TRBJ1-2, with unresolved D. CDR3 length equals 16 residues. Germline V gene sequence: CDR1 SGDLS, CDR2 YYNGEE. V lost 3 bases, J lost 2 bases, and 17 bases lay in between. The CDR3 loop reads CASSARIGSTNYGYTF. The CDR3 DNA is TGTGCCAGCAGCGCCCGCATTGGCAGTACAAACTATGGCTACACCTTC. Supplemented by reference TRBV9 and TRBJ1-2, the full variable domain reads DSGVTQTPKHLITATGQRVTLRCSPRSGDLSVYWYQQSLDQGLQFLIQYYNGEERAKGNILERFSAQQFPDLHSELNLSSLELGDSALYFCASSARIGSTNYGYTFGSGTRLTVV.

The V gene is TRBV27, the J gene TRBJ2-2; D unresolved. The V gene's germline CDR1 is MNHEY and CDR2 SMNVEV (reference sequence). CDR3 length: 13 residues. V lost 3 bases to trimming and J lost 0 bases, with 2 bases between them. Here the CDR3 reads CASSFPNTGELFF. Here the CDR3 DNA reads TGTGCCAGCAGTTTCCCGAACACCGGGGAGCTGTTTTTT.